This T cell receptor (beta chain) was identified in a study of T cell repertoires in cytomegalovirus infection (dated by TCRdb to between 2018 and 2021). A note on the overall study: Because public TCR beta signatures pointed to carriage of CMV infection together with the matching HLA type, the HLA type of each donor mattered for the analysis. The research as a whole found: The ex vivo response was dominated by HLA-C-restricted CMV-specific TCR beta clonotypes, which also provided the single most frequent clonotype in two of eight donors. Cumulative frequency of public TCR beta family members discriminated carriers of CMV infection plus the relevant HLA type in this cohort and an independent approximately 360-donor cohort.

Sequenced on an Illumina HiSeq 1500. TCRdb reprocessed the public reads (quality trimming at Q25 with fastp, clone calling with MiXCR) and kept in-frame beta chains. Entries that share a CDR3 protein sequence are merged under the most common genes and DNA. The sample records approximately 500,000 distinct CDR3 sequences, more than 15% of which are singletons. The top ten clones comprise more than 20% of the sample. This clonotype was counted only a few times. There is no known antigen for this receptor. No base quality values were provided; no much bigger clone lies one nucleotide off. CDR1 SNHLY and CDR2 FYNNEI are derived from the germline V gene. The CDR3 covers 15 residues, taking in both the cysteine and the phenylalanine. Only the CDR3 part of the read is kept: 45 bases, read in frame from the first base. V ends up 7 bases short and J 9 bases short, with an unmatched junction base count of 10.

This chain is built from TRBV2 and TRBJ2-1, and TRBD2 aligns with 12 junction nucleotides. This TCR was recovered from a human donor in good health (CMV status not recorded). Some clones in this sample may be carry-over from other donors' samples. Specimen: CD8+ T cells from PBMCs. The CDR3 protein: CASTPLAGGPGEQFF. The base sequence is TGTGCCAGCACCCCCCTAGCGGGAGGGCCGGGTGAGCAGTTCTTC.